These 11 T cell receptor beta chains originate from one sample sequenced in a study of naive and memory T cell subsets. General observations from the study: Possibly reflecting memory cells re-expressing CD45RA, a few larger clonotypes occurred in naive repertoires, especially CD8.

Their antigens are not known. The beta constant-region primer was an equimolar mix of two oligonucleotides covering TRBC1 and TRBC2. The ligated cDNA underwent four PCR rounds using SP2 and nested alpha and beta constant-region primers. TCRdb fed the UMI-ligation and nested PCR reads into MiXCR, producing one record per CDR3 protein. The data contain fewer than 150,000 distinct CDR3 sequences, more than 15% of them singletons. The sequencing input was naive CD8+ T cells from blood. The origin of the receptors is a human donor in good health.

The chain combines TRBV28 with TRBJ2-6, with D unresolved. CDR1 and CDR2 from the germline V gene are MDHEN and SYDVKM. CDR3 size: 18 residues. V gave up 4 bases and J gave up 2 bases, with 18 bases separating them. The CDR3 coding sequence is TGTGCCAGCAGTTCCCGAGGCCCCTTTCCTCCTGGGGCCAACGTCCTGACTTTC. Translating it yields CASSSRGPFPPGANVLTF.

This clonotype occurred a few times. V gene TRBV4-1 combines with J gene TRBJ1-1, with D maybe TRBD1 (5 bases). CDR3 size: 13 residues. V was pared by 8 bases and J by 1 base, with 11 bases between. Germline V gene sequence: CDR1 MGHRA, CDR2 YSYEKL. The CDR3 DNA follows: TGCGCCAGCTCACACACAGGGAACACTGAAGCTTTCTTT. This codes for CASSHTGNTEAFF.

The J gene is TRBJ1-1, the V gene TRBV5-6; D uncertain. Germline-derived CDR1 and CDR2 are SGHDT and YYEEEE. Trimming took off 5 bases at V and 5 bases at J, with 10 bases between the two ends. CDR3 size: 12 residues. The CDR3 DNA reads TGTGCCAGCAGGGTATGGGGAACTGAAGCTTTCTTT. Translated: CASRVWGTEAFF.

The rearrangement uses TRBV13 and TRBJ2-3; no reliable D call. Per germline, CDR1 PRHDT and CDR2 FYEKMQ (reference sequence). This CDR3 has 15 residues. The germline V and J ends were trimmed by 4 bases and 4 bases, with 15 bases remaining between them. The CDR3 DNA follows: TGTGCCAGCAGCTCCCCAACGGCTTGGTCAGATACGCAGTATTTT. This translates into CASSSPTAWSDTQYF.

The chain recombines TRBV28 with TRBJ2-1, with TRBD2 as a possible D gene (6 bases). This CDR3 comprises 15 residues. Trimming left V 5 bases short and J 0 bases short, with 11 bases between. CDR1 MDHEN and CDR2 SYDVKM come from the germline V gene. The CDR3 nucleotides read TGTGCCAGCAGTCCCGGGACTCCCTCCTACAATGAGCAGTTCTTC. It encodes CASSPGTPSYNEQFF.

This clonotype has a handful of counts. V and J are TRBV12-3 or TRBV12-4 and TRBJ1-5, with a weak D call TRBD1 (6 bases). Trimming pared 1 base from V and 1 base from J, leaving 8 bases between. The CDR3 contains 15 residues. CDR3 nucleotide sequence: TGTGCCAGCAGTTTAGGGGGGGCCAGCAATCAGCCCCAGCATTTT. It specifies CASSLGGASNQPQHF.

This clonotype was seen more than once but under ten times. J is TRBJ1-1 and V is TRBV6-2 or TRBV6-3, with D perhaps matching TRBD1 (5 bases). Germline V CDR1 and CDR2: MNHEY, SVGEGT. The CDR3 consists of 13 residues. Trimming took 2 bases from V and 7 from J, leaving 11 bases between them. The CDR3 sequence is CASSYEQDLEAFF. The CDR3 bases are TGTGCCAGCAGTTACGAACAGGACCTTGAAGCTTTCTTT.

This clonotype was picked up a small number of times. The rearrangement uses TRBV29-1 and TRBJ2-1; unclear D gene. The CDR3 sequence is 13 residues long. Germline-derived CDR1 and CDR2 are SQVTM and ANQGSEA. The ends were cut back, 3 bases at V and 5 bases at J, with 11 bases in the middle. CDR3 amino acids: CSVDLLVNNEQFF. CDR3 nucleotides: TGCAGCGTTGACCTCCTCGTGAACAATGAGCAGTTCTTC.

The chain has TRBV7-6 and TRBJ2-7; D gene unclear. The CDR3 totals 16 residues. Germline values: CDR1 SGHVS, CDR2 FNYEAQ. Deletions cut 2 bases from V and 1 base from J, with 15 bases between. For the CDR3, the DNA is TGTGCCAGCAGCTTATTTCCGGGTTTGCGATCCTACGAGCAGTACTTC. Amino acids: CASSLFPGLRSYEQYF.

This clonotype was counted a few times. The CDR3, as DNA: TGTGCCAGCAGTGGGGCCCGGGACAGGGGGCCGAACACTGAAGCTTTCTTT. Amino acids: CASSGARDRGPNTEAFF. The chain employs TRBV12-3 or TRBV12-4 and TRBJ1-1, with 12 nucleotides matching TRBD1. This CDR3 is 17 amino acids long. Trimming took 5 bases from V and 1 from J; bases not matched to a gene: 8.

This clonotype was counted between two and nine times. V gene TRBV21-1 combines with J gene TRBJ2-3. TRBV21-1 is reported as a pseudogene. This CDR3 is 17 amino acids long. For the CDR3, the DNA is TGTGCCAGCAGTAAGGGGTTGGGGATCCGGCGCACAGATACGCAGTATTTT. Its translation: CASSKGLGIRRTDTQYF.